The T cell receptor (beta chain) under discussion was sequenced for a study of T cells in Graves' hyperthyroidism and ophthalmopathy. On the study more broadly: Pretreatment peripheral blood was obtained at initial diagnosis.

This clonotype was seen many times. The target antigen is unknown. Authors of the study amplified TCR beta CDR3 regions from RNA transcripts. TCR CDR3 regions were first amplified by RT-PCR with HTBI primers. Using its own MiXCR run on the multiplex PCR reads, TCRdb lists one record per CDR3 protein. The sample shows roughly 500,000 distinct CDR3 sequences, about 15% of them seen only once. Study-wide results and caveats: Separating ophthalmopathy from stable hyperthyroidism was achieved by a 13 V-J model. It was a median approximately 7.1 months before onset that the model predicted ophthalmopathy.

Trimming took off 5 bases at V and 4 bases at J, with 11 bases between the two ends. There are 12 residues in the CDR3. The germline V gene encodes CDR1 DFQATT and CDR2 SNEGSKA (reference sequence). It was uncontrolled infection, other autoimmune disease, pregnancy or lactation that excluded patients. The sample consisted of blood. This TCR came from a woman aged 25 to 39 with Graves' hyperthyroidism that later progressed to Graves' ophthalmopathy. The V call is TRBV20-1, the J call TRBJ1-1; the D gene is possibly TRBD1 (6 bases). Here the CDR3 reads CSAYRVPTEAFF. The CDR3 DNA sequence: TGCAGTGCTTACAGGGTTCCCACTGAAGCTTTCTTT.